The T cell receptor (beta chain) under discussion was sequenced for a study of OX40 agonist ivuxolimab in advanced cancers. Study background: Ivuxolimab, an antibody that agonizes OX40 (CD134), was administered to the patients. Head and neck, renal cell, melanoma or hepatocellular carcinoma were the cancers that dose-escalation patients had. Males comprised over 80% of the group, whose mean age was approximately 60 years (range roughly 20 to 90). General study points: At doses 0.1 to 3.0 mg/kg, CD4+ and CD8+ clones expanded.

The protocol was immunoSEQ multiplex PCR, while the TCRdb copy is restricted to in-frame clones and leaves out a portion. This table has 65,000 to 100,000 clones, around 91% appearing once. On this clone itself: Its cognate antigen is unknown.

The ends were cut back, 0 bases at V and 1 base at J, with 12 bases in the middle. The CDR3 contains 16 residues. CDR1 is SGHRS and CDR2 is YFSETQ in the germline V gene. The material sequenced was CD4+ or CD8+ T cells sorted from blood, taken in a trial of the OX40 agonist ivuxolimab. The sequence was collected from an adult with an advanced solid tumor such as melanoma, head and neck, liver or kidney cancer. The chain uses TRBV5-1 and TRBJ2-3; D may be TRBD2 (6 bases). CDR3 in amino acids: CASSLAGGARTDTQYF. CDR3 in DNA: TGCGCCAGCAGCTTGGCGGGCGGGGCTCGCACAGATACGCAGTATTTT.